This TCR beta chain derives from a study of cytomegalovirus exposure and HLA in healthy donors. The study, taken as a whole, reports: The investigators catalogued 150 to 200 TCR beta chains as cytomegalovirus-associated. With high specificity and sensitivity, the classifier reportedly diagnosed cytomegalovirus status. In vitro checks showed that a few CMV-associated chains really do target CMV antigens.

Comments on this clone: Its antigen is not identified.

The V gene end was trimmed by 6 bases and the J gene end by 5 bases; junction bases not matched to a gene: 1. This CDR3 spans 12 amino acids. Germline V CDR1 and CDR2: SEHNR, FQNEAQ (reference sequence). The donors were part of the validation cohort, which consisted of more than 90 subjects and was separate from the first cohort of under 850 subjects. Generated by immunoSEQ multiplex PCR, the TCRdb table keeps only in-frame clones and is missing some. The sample holds about 71,000 clones, over 85% seen once. The clonotype originates from a man aged 18 to 35 in good health and CMV-seropositive. This rearrangement joins TRBV7-9 to TRBJ2-3, with TRBD2 matching over 8 bases. The source material was PBMCs. CDR3 bases: TGTGCCAGCAGTCGGGGGGGAGATACGCAGTATTTT. This gives the protein CASSRGGDTQYF.